Sequencing of this T cell receptor beta chain was carried out in a study of blood T cell repertoires in COVID-19. Study-level background: There were acute and convalescent COVID-19 samples, and they came from the United States, Italy and Spain. The analysed material was cDNA or gDNA that came from T cells, B-cell-depleted T cells, or PBMCs.

The CDR3 is 17 residues long. Germline-derived CDR1 and CDR2 are MNHEY and SVGEGT. The trim removed 2 bases at V and 0 bases at J, leaving 10 bases unmatched. As originally analysed: Counts of nucleated cells, estimated from reference gene primer amplification, were obtained. Libraries were prepared by immunoSEQ multiplex PCR; TCRdb keeps only in-frame clonotypes and omits some of them. The V and J calls and the clone size are those of that table, but D and trimming were determined from the DNA. The data hold around 50,000 clones, with roughly 82% observed a single time. The specimen was peripheral blood. The clonotype comes from a human donor in a cohort sampled during active COVID-19. This chain uses TRBV6-2 or TRBV6-3 with TRBJ2-7; 7 bases align to TRBD1. CDR3 loop: CASSYVLGTASSYEQYF. The CDR3 nucleotides are TGTGCCAGCAGTTACGTCCTAGGGACAGCGAGCTCCTACGAGCAGTACTTC.